This TCR beta chain is drawn from a study of cytomegalovirus exposure and HLA in healthy donors. Study-wide results and caveats: Versus the approximately 700-donor mean, an Asian-associated ancestry cluster reportedly showed fewer N-insertions in a later analysis.

PCR employed 60 Vbeta and 13 Jbeta primers. The data were produced by immunoSEQ multiplex PCR, yet TCRdb's version contains in-frame clones alone and is incomplete. The sample contains tens of thousands of clones, around 78% of which appear only once. As concerns this clone: What it binds is unknown.

The clonotype was recovered from a man between 50 and 59 years old in good health and CMV-seronegative. Sequences were obtained from PBMCs.

In nucleotides, the CDR3 is TGTGCCAGCACCAGGCCGGGGGAAGACACTGAAGCTTTCTTT. It yields the protein CASTRPGEDTEAFF. The J gene is TRBJ1-1, the V gene TRBV6-6, with D possibly TRBD1 on 5 matching bases. The V and J ends lost 7 bases and 3 bases respectively, with 15 bases between them. This CDR3 is built from 14 residues. Looked up from germline, CDR1 is MNHNY and CDR2 is SVGAGI (reference sequence).